This paragraph reports one TCR beta chain. This sample was taken from a study of T-cell memory formation after mild COVID-19. This CDR3 spans 14 amino acids. Germline assignment: CDR1 SGHRS and CDR2 YFSETQ. Between the trimmed V and J ends, which lost 4 bases and 3 bases, there was a span of 14 bases. MiXCR, run by TCRdb on the 5' RACE reads, gives a single entry per CDR3 protein. The sample contains hundreds of thousands of distinct CDR3 sequences, 25% of which appear only once. The TCR was taken from an adult woman who had mild COVID-19 (a few samples of this study predate the infection). Cell type and time point are not known. The V call is TRBV5-1, the J call TRBJ2-7, with a tentative D call TRBD2 (5 bases). What was sequenced was PBMCs or a T cell subset sorted from them (not recorded which). The CDR3 spells CASSPWTSNYEQYF. The CDR3 nucleotides read TGCGCCAGCAGCCCCTGGACTTCAAACTACGAGCAGTACTTC. Complete variable domain (other parts from reference TRBV5-1 and TRBJ2-7): KAGVTQTPRYLIKTRGQQVTLSCSPISGHRSVSWYQQTPGQGLQFLFEYFSETQRNKGNFPGRFSGRQFSNSRSEMNVSTLELGDSALYLCASSPWTSNYEQYFGPGTRLTVT.